This T cell receptor beta chain was recorded in a study of early T cells in non-severe SARS-CoV-2 infection. The study, taken as a whole, reports: In VDJdb matching, anti-spike CD8 responses were favored while private and CD4 specificities went missing.

Trimming cost V 1 base and J 1 base, with 2 bases left between them. The length of the CDR3 is 14 residues. Individual cDNA molecules were tagged with unique molecular identifiers, the study reported. MiXCR, run by TCRdb on the 5' RACE reads, gives a single entry per CDR3 protein. This table holds tens of thousands of distinct CDR3 sequences, 11% to 15% found once. As to this clonotype: No antigen is known for it.

The chain has TRBV12-3 or TRBV12-4 and TRBJ1-6, with D unclear. Sequencing used whole blood. This TCR was recovered from an adult who was a healthcare worker with PCR-confirmed SARS-CoV-2 infection or an uninfected control (not recorded which). DNA for the CDR3: TGTGCCAGCAGTTTAGTTTCCTATAATTCACCCCTCCACTTT. The encoded protein is CASSLVSYNSPLHF.